This note documents a single T cell receptor (beta chain) sequence. What antigen it recognizes has not been identified. The input lacks base qualities; no much larger clone sits a single base away. The data belong to a study of human T cells and chemical hapten exposure (dated by TCRdb to about 2021). Context from the whole study: For sensitization, 2% DPC in acetone was applied to a 2 cm by 2 cm area of upper inner arm skin. This study followed changes in the peripheral blood TCR repertoire in vivo during primary and secondary sensitization of alopecia patients to the hapten diphenylcyclopropenone (DPC). Some 29 alopecia patients gave blood for TCR sequencing at one to four time points (pre-sensitization, 2, 6 and 24 weeks). Patch testing was done on the upper back using Finn chambers containing 0.01% DPC, and results were scored after 6 days according to International Contact Dermatitis Research Group standards. Libraries were pooled for sequencing, and variation in per-sample TCR yields was attributed mainly to small differences in library volumes within the pool. Blood samples were taken from patients before sensitization (week 0) and at 2, 6 and about 24 weeks after DPC sensitization. Throughout the study period of around 24 weeks, patients also received therapeutic DPC doses to the scalp every week. The patient cohort, mostly female, included alopecia areata with under or over 50% scalp involvement, alopecia totalis and alopecia universalis.

This sample's time point label indicates: patch test 3, about 24 weeks after DPC sensitization. The treatment or condition label, as the study defines it: therapeutic diphenylcyclopropenone sensitization with weekly scalp DPC. Blood at each patch-test visit was drawn before the patch test was applied. To be eligible, patients had to be aged 18 to 70, diagnosed with alopecia and judged suitable for DPC therapy, while pregnant patients were excluded. Unfractionated whole blood was collected in Tempus Blood RNA tubes, and total RNA was extracted from that blood. Study-level results and caveats: DPC sensitization did not change how many TCRs were above 1 in 1000 frequency, and no evidence was found of alterations in global repertoire structure. Expanded TCRs formed significantly more large CDR3 similarity clusters than pre-sensitization or healthy control sets, consistent with antigen-driven responses. Because all patients had alopecia, a presumed autoimmune disease, the immune response of the patients might differ from that of healthy individuals. After repeated subsampling, changes were observed in the strength of the expansion versus patch-test correlation and in the threshold at which the correlation became significant. Patch test score was positively correlated with the number of PT1 expanded TCRs, with significance at thresholds 8, 16 and 32 but not at 4.

The CDR3, cysteine through phenylalanine, is 14 amino acids long. Just the 42-base CDR3 DNA is kept, in frame starting at base 1. V lost 4 bases and J lost 8 bases; the stretch between them is 18 bases long. The CDR1 and CDR2 encoded by the germline V gene (reference sequence) are DFQATT and SNEGSKA. Libraries were made using RACE. TCRdb names NextSeq 500 as the instrument used. During library preparation, unique molecular identifiers were attached to individual cDNA molecules so that TCRs could be counted in a quantitative, reproducible way. For every blood RNA sample, sequencing covered both the TCR alpha and TCR beta chains. The original pipeline was this. The median number of TCRs per sample was around 100,000, ranging from roughly 20,000 to 700,000. V, J and CDR3 annotation of the TCR reads was carried out using the Decombinator software suite. For the PS versus PT1 abundance plots, all samples were subsampled to the same number of TCRs (28,000). TCRs were defined as expanded if absent before sensitization and observed at least eight times at the 2-week time point. TCRdb itself trimmed the public reads at Q25 with fastp, ran MiXCR and retained productive beta chains. CDR3 protein duplicates are merged, each entry listing the most common genes and DNA. The V and J calls reflect TCRdb's pipeline rather than the authors' work. This sample gives 99,000 or so distinct CDR3 sequences in total; under 40% of them show up just once. The biggest ten clones account for roughly 2.6% of the sample.

The TCR originated in a man aged 35 to 55 with alopecia areata. Some clones in this sample may be carry-over from other donors' samples. The chain links TRBV20-1 with TRBJ2-1, with TRBD2 tentatively as D gene (5 bases match). Sample: whole blood, taken in connection with sensitization to the hapten diphenylcyclopropenone (DPC). The bases read TGCAGTGCTAACCGCAGAACTAGTAGCGATGAGCAGTTCTTC. Its coded protein is CSANRRTSSDEQFF.